These 2 T cell receptor beta chains share one sample of origin, sequenced in a study of cytomegalovirus exposure and HLA in healthy donors. This PCR relied on a set of 60 Vbeta primers and 13 Jbeta primers. Profiling relied on immunoSEQ multiplex PCR, and the TCRdb table lists in-frame clones only, not all of them. The sample holds roughly 120,000 clones, 75% to 85% seen once. Material for sequencing was PBMCs. The source is a man aged 25-45 years in good health and CMV-seronegative.

The chain's CDR3 is CASSTGTSGDTGELFF. The CDR3 nucleotides are TGTGCCAGCAGCACGGGGACTAGCGGGGACACCGGGGAGCTGTTTTTT. This sequence joins TRBV9 and TRBJ2-2, with TRBD2 identical over 13 bases. CDR1 SGDLS and CDR2 YYNGEE come from the germline V gene. The CDR3 sequence is 16 residues long. V shed 4 bases and J 3 bases; nucleotides not matched to a gene: 3.

The chain employs TRBV28 and TRBJ2-3; D may be TRBD2 (5 bases). Germline V gene sequence: CDR1 MDHEN, CDR2 SYDVKM. This CDR3 contains 15 residues. V was pared by 2 bases and J by 6 bases, with 15 bases between. The CDR3 DNA follows: TGTGCCAGCAGTTTAATCGTAACCCGGAGGGATACGCAGTATTTT. Encoded protein: CASSLIVTRRDTQYF.